This TCR beta chain was documented in a study of T cell repertoires in aging, cancer and after chemotherapy. Study context: Pre- and post-chemotherapy samples were paired from chronic lymphocytic leukemia patients treated with fludarabine- or bendamustine-based regimens.

Rearranged V-D-J TRB sequences were amplified with a mixed TRB-A/B primer pool. TCRdb re-analysed the multiplex PCR reads in MiXCR, keeping a single row per CDR3 protein. The repertoire includes more than 6,500 distinct CDR3 sequences, about 29% of them detected once, and around 75% sits in the top ten. As for this clonotype: Its antigen is undetermined.

The germline V gene has CDR1 DFQATT and CDR2 SNEGSKA (reference sequence). V lost 6 bases, J lost 4 bases, and 4 bases stayed unmatched. The CDR3 covers 13 residues. TCR beta rearrangements were amplified from peripheral blood genomic DNA. General study results and limits: Untreated cancer patients had significantly lower blood TCR diversity than age-matched healthy donors. Median generation probability rose over the chemotherapy interval in each cancer cohort, suggesting rebound thymic output. Lymphoid organ infiltration in hematological cancer patients may impair thymic emigration or peripheral T cell expansion.

Sequencing was carried out using blood. This TCR was sampled from a human donor with a blood cancer. The donor label of this sample is uncertain. The rearrangement links TRBV20-1 to TRBJ2-3; TRBD2 aligns across 10 bases. The CDR3 loop reads CSAERGGPDTQYF. CDR3 bases: TGCAGTGCCGAGCGGGGGGGCCCAGATACGCAGTATTTT.